Shown below are 27 T cell receptor beta chains from a single sample sequenced in a study of blood T cell repertoires in COVID-19. TCRdb's copy holds only in-frame clones and misses some; the assay was immunoSEQ multiplex PCR. The table shows under 120,000 clones, with 80% to 90% occurring only once. The sequencing input was peripheral blood. The receptors originated from a woman of 80 years or more with acute or convalescent COVID-19.

The gene calls are TRBV11-2 and TRBJ2-7; D is unclear. Germline values: CDR1 SGHAT, CDR2 FQNNGV. This CDR3 has 15 residues. The V end was cut by 0 bases, the J end by 2 bases, with 11 bases between. CDR3 in DNA: TGTGCCAGCAGCTTAGATCCCCAGGCGACCTACGAGCAGTACTTC. Protein product: CASSLDPQATYEQYF. Together with reference TRBV11-2 and TRBJ2-7, the CDR3 gives the full variable domain: EAGVAQSPRYKIIEKRQSVAFWCNPISGHATLYWYQQILGQGPKLLIQFQNNGVVDDSQLPKDRFSAERLKGVDSTLKIQPAKLEDSAVYLCASSLDPQATYEQYFGPGTRLTVT.

The chain combines TRBV5-6 with TRBJ2-3, with 13 nucleotides matching TRBD2. The germline gives CDR1 SGHDT, CDR2 YYEEEE. Trimming cost V 4 bases and J 2 bases; bases outside gene matches: 7. The CDR3 loop spans 17 amino acids. CDR3 loop: CASSLGLAGYFTDTQYF. CDR3 coding DNA: TGTGCCAGCAGCCTGGGACTAGCGGGATACTTCACAGATACGCAGTATTTT.

The V and J genes are TRBV3-1 (or the pseudogene TRBV3-2) and TRBJ2-7; D perhaps matches TRBD1 (6 bases). From germline, CDR1 is LGHDT and CDR2 YNNKEL (reference sequence). This CDR3 spans 14 amino acids. Trimming shortened V by 5 bases and J by 2 bases, and 13 bases separated the two germline ends. CDR3 sequence reads: CASSDYRAAYEQYF. CDR3 DNA: TGTGCCAGCAGCGACTACAGGGCCGCCTACGAGCAGTACTTC.

The rearrangement uses TRBV7-2 and TRBJ2-1; D possibly corresponds to TRBD1 (6 bases). This CDR3 spans 12 amino acids. CDR1 and CDR2 (germline): SGHTA, FQGNSA. Trimming left V 4 bases short and J 8 bases short, with 9 bases between. DNA of the CDR3: TGTGCCAGCAGCTCACAGGGTTATGAGCAGTTCTTC. Translated: CASSSQGYEQFF.

CDR3 residues: CASSLLWAQMRGHPRDEQYF. In DNA form, the CDR3 reads TGCGCCAGCAGTCTCCTTTGGGCCCAGATGAGGGGGCACCCGAGGGACGAGCAGTACTTC. The rearrangement joins TRBV23-1 to TRBJ2-7, with TRBD1 matching over 7 bases. TRBV23-1 is treated as an ORF (open reading frame) with a function not yet certain. J was trimmed by 5 bases and V by 4 bases; bases with no gene match: 26. The CDR3 consists of 20 residues.

This rearrangement joins TRBV2 to TRBJ1-4; D is possibly TRBD1 (6 bases). Between the trimmed V and J ends, which lost 7 bases and 3 bases, there was a span of 15 bases. This CDR3 has 15 amino acids. Per germline, CDR1 SNHLY and CDR2 FYNNEI. CDR3 DNA: TGTGCCAGCACCAAATCGGCAGGGGCTAATGAAAAACTGTTTTTT. Protein product: CASTKSAGANEKLFF.

The J gene is TRBJ1-6, the V gene TRBV25-1; 7 bases align to TRBD1. CDR1 and CDR2 (germline): MGHDK, SYGVNS. This CDR3 has 13 residues. V shed 7 bases and J 7 bases; nucleotides not matched to a gene: 4. CDR3 loop: CASTTGVNSPLHF. The CDR3 nucleotides read TGTGCCAGCACCACAGGGGTGAATTCACCCCTCCACTTT.

The CDR3 DNA sequence: TGTGCTAGTGGTCCTGGCCGGGACAACTATAATCAGCCCCAGCATTTT. This sequence encodes CASGPGRDNYNQPQHF. The genes are TRBV12-5 and TRBJ1-5; D perhaps matches TRBD1 (6 bases). V was clipped by 5 bases and J by 4 bases, with 18 bases between them. This CDR3 has 16 amino acids. Looked up from germline, CDR1 is LGHNT and CDR2 is FRNRAP.

This rearrangement joins TRBV19 to TRBJ1-4; TRBD1 aligns across 7 bases. The CDR3 spans 16 residues. CDR1 and CDR2 from the germline V gene are LNHDA and SQIVND (reference sequence). J gave up 0 bases and V 5 bases, and 6 bases lay outside the gene matches. CDR3 nucleotides: TGTGCCAGTAGTCCTCTCGGGACAGCAACTAATGAAAAACTGTTTTTT. This codes for CASSPLGTATNEKLFF.

The chain uses TRBV5-1 and TRBJ1-3; 8 nucleotides agree with TRBD1. Germline V lookup: CDR1 SGHRS, CDR2 YFSETQ. The V segment lost 3 bases and the J segment 4 bases; nucleotides outside the gene matches: 3. The CDR3 is made up of 14 amino acids. This CDR3 is CASSSTGEGNTIYF. The CDR3, as DNA: TGCGCCAGCAGCTCGACAGGGGAAGGAAACACCATATATTTT.

The V and J genes are TRBV6-5 and TRBJ2-1; TRBD1 aligns across 8 bases. Germline values: CDR1 MNHEY, CDR2 SVGAGI. After removal of 2 bases from V and 7 bases from J, the junction contained 4 bases not matched to a gene. This CDR3 comprises 14 residues. The DNA of the CDR3 is TGTGCCAGCAGTTACGCAGGGGGCGGGAATGAGCAGTTCTTC. Translation gives CASSYAGGGNEQFF.

The V gene is TRBV7-2, the J gene TRBJ2-7; TRBD2 is a possible D gene (6 bases). V gave up 4 bases and J gave up 3 bases, with 10 bases separating them. The CDR3 is made up of 13 amino acids. CDR1 and CDR2 from the germline V gene are SGHTA and FQGNSA. The CDR3 loop reads CASSSGLLYEQYF. The CDR3, as DNA: TGTGCCAGCAGCTCGGGACTTCTCTACGAGCAGTACTTC. Filled out from reference TRBV7-2 and TRBJ2-7, the complete variable domain reads GAGVSQSPSNKVTEKGKDVELRCDPISGHTALYWYRQSLGQGLEFLIYFQGNSAPDKSGLPSDRFSAERTGGSVSTLTIQRTQQEDSAVYLCASSSGLLYEQYFGPGTRLTVT.

The chain links TRBV6-5 to TRBJ2-7; 9 bases align to TRBD1. The CDR3 spans 13 residues. Losses at the gene ends were 6 bases for V and 6 bases for J; bases not matched to a gene: 6. Germline V CDR1 and CDR2: MNHEY, SVGAGI. The CDR3 spells CASRGQGTGEQYF. CDR3 coding DNA: TGTGCCAGCAGGGGACAGGGTACGGGCGAGCAGTACTTC.

For the CDR3, the DNA is TGTGCCAGCAGACCTTGGGGGGGCCGGGACATTCAGTACTTC. Translated: CASRPWGGRDIQYF. The chain recombines TRBV28 with TRBJ2-4, with D possibly matching TRBD2 (7 bases). Germline CDR1 and CDR2: MDHEN and SYDVKM. Deletions cut 6 bases from V and 8 bases from J, with 17 bases between. This CDR3 spans 14 amino acids.

The rearrangement joins TRBV28 to TRBJ2-5; TRBD1 aligns across 11 bases. The CDR3 is made up of 15 amino acids. Germline trimming cut 3 bases from V and 5 bases from J; bases unmatched to any gene: 5. CDR1 and CDR2 from the germline V gene are MDHEN and SYDVKM. DNA for the CDR3: TGTGCCAGCAGTTTGAGGACAGGGGGCGGGGAGACCCAGTACTTC. This encodes CASSLRTGGGETQYF.

The rearrangement uses TRBV4-3 and TRBJ1-6, with unresolved D. The CDR3 consists of 15 residues. The V gene lost 4 bases and the J gene lost 9 bases, with 16 bases spanning the gap. Per the germline V gene, CDR1 is LGHNA and CDR2 is YSLEER. The CDR3 coding sequence is TGCGCCAGCAGCCCCACTCCCGGGTTCGGTTCACCCCTCCACTTT. It translates to CASSPTPGFGSPLHF.

The chain uses TRBV27 and TRBJ1-2, with D tentatively TRBD1 (6 bases). Between the trimmed V and J ends, which lost 2 bases and 4 bases, there was a span of 11 bases. Germline V lookup: CDR1 MNHEY, CDR2 SMNVEV (reference sequence). The CDR3 has 14 amino acids. Here the CDR3 DNA reads TGTGCCAGCAGTTTACGGGGAGGGGGCTATGGCTACACCTTC. It specifies CASSLRGGGYGYTF.

The chain couples TRBV1 to TRBJ2-6; the DNA was not compared with TRBD1, the D call given in the table. TRBV1 is deemed a pseudogene. The CDR3 spans 16 residues. The CDR3 DNA follows: TGCACCAGCAAAGGGGGTTCTTTCTCTGGGGCCAACGTCCTGACTTTC. It yields the protein CTSKGGSFSGANVLTF.

The chain recombines TRBV5-8 with TRBJ2-3, with D unresolved. The CDR3 totals 12 residues. Trimming took off 4 bases at V and 5 bases at J, with 8 bases between the two ends. CDR1 is SGHTS, CDR2 YDEGEE, per germline. The CDR3 DNA sequence: TGTGCCAGCAGCCCCGCAGGAGATACGCAGTATTTT. It translates to CASSPAGDTQYF.

The V gene is TRBV29-1, the J gene TRBJ2-1; 13 nucleotides match TRBD2. The CDR3 covers 17 residues. The germline V gene has CDR1 SQVTM and CDR2 ANQGSEA. V trimming: 0 bases; J trimming: 12 bases; junction bases outside the gene matches: 14. In DNA form, the CDR3 reads TGCAGCGTTGAAGATGCCCTACTAGCGGGGGGGATCCTGCCGCAGTTCTTC. It yields the protein CSVEDALLAGGILPQFF.

The chain uses TRBV27 and TRBJ2-1; D might be TRBD1 (6 bases). The CDR3 consists of 15 residues. From germline, CDR1 is MNHEY and CDR2 SMNVEV (reference sequence). V lost 5 bases, J lost 4 bases, and 15 bases lay in between. The CDR3 region has the DNA TGTGCCAGCAGTCCTCCCCAGGGGCCGTACAATGAGCAGTTCTTC. This encodes CASSPPQGPYNEQFF.

The chain has TRBV30 and TRBJ2-1; TRBD1 might be the D (7 bases). The V end was cut by 3 bases, the J end by 9 bases, with 24 bases between. Germline V CDR1 and CDR2: GTSNPN, SVGIG (reference sequence). The CDR3 has 16 residues. Here the CDR3 DNA reads TGTGCCTGGAGCGTTGTTCGGGACTCCCAGGGGGGTGAGCAGTTCTTC. This sequence encodes CAWSVVRDSQGGEQFF.

The chain carries TRBV19 and TRBJ1-5, with D unresolved. Germline CDR1 is LNHDA and CDR2 is SQIVND (reference sequence). This CDR3 is built from 13 residues. V was shortened by 5 bases and J by 5 bases, with 10 bases between the two germline ends. The CDR3 is CASSPRGDQPQHF. DNA of the CDR3: TGTGCCAGTAGTCCACGCGGCGATCAGCCCCAGCATTTT.

Remarks on this clone: Other DNA variants within this sample encode the same CDR3. The rearrangement uses TRBV6-5 and TRBJ1-2; TRBD1 is a possible D gene (5 bases). The V gene lost 4 bases and the J gene lost 5 bases, with 11 bases spanning the gap. Germline-derived CDR1 and CDR2 are MNHEY and SVGAGI. CDR3 length equals 13 residues. The CDR3 loop is CASSSVGGYGYTF. DNA for the CDR3: TGTGCCAGCAGTTCCGTCGGGGGTTATGGCTACACCTTC.

The gene calls are TRBV18 and TRBJ2-5; possibly TRBD1 for D (5 bases). V was cut by 4 bases and J by 3 bases, with 9 bases left in between. Germline-derived CDR1 and CDR2 are KGHSH and LQKENI. The CDR3 contains 13 residues. The CDR3 loop reads CASSQTVKETQYF. In DNA form, the CDR3 reads TGTGCCAGCTCACAGACAGTAAAAGAGACCCAGTACTTC.

The chain recombines TRBV6-5 with TRBJ1-6; the match to TRBD1 covers 8 bases. Trimming took 10 bases from V and 3 from J; bases not matched to a gene: 8. CDR3 size: 15 residues. Germline loops: CDR1 MNHEY, CDR2 SVGAGI. CDR3 nucleotides: TGTGCCACCAGAGACGGACAGGGCTATAATTCACCCCTCCACTTT. As protein: CATRDGQGYNSPLHF.

The chain links TRBV5-1 to TRBJ1-1, with a tentative D call TRBD1 (6 bases). The V end was cut by 0 bases, the J end by 0 bases, with 15 bases between. Germline values: CDR1 SGHRS, CDR2 YFSETQ. The CDR3 extends over 17 amino acids. CDR3: CASSLAARGGVNTEAFF. In DNA form, the CDR3 reads TGCGCCAGCAGCTTGGCTGCTAGGGGGGGAGTGAACACTGAAGCTTTCTTT.